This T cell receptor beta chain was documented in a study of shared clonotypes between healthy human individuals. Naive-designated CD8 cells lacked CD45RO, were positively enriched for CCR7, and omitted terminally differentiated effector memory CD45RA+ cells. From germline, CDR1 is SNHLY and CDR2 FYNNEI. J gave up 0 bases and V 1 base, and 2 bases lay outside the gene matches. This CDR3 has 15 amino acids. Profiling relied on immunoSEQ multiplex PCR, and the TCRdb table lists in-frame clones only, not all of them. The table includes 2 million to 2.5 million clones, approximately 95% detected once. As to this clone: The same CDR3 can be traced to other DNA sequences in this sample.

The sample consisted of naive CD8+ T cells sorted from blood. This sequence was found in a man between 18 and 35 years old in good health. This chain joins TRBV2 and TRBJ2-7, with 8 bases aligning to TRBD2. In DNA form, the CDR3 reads TGTGCCAGCAGTGAAGGACTAGCGTCCTCCTACGAGCAGTACTTC. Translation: CASSEGLASSYEQYF.